A single sample is the source of the 14 T cell receptor beta chains below, sequenced in a study of identifying expanded T cells in peripheral blood. Produced via immunoSEQ multiplex PCR; TCRdb's table is partial and in-frame only. In the table there are around 130,000 clones, roughly 90% of which are singletons. Specimen: blood. The receptor source for this set is a person aged 18-70 years in good health.

This chain connects TRBV11-2 to TRBJ2-7, with D possibly being TRBD2 (6 bases). V was pared by 1 base and J by 2 bases, with 15 bases between. This CDR3 is 16 amino acids long. The germline gives CDR1 SGHAT, CDR2 FQNNGV. CDR3: CASSLGRGSKTYEQYF. The CDR3 DNA follows: TGTGCCAGCAGCTTAGGGCGGGGCTCGAAAACCTACGAGCAGTACTTC.

J is TRBJ2-3 and V is TRBV2; 8 positions agree with TRBD2. Per germline, CDR1 SNHLY and CDR2 FYNNEI. The length of the CDR3 is 15 residues. V shed 5 bases, J shed 4 bases, and the junction held 8 bases outside the gene matches. CDR3 DNA: TGTGCCAGCAGTATAAGCGGGAGTGGGTCAGATACGCAGTATTTT. It encodes CASSISGSGSDTQYF.

The chain recombines TRBV5-8 with TRBJ1-1, with D maybe TRBD1 (6 bases). The length of the CDR3 is 14 residues. Germline V gives CDR1 SGHTS, CDR2 YDEGEE. The V and J ends lost 4 bases and 3 bases respectively, with 13 bases between them. This CDR3 reads CASSPDRFYTEAFF. As DNA, the CDR3 is TGTGCCAGCAGCCCAGACAGGTTTTACACTGAAGCTTTCTTT.

The CDR3 protein is CASGDRTGETQYF. CDR3 in DNA: TGTGCCAGCGGGGACAGGACCGGGGAGACCCAGTACTTC. The chain links TRBV7-6 to TRBJ2-5; 8 nucleotides agree with TRBD1. CDR1 SGHVS and CDR2 FNYEAQ come from the germline V gene. V shed 8 bases, J shed 5 bases, and the junction held 7 bases outside the gene matches. This CDR3 spans 13 amino acids. The full variable domain, its missing parts supplied by reference TRBV7-6 and TRBJ2-5, is GAGVSQSPRYKVTKRGQDVALRCDPISGHVSLYWYRQALGQGPEFLTYFNYEAQQDKSGLPNDRFSAERPEGSISTLTIQRTEQRDSAMYRCASGDRTGETQYFGPGTRLLVL.

This clone was found once. V and J are TRBV19 and TRBJ2-1; D remains unclear. Germline CDR1 is LNHDA and CDR2 is SQIVND (reference sequence). This CDR3 spans 12 amino acids. Written as DNA, the CDR3 is TGTGCGATAGGTAGCTATTCCAATGAGCAGTTCTTC. Amino acids: CAIGSYSNEQFF.

The chain is built from TRBV6-5 and TRBJ1-4; weak D call: TRBD1 (6 bases). CDR1 is MNHEY and CDR2 is SVGAGI in the germline V gene. CDR3 size: 15 residues. Trimming cost V 0 bases and J 2 bases, with 7 bases left between them. The DNA of the CDR3 is TGTGCCAGCAGTTACTCGACAGGCACTAATGAAAAACTGTTTTTT. Translation gives CASSYSTGTNEKLFF.

The table lists this clone with a count of one. The gene calls are TRBV4-1 and TRBJ2-5, with D possibly matching TRBD2 (5 bases). Germline V gene data show CDR1 as MGHRA and CDR2 as YSYEKL. Trimming pared 0 bases from V and 7 bases from J, leaving 9 bases between. The CDR3 runs 13 residues. This chain's CDR3 is CASSQESAGTQYF. For the CDR3, the DNA is TGCGCCAGCAGCCAAGAATCTGCGGGGACCCAGTACTTC.

About this clone: This sample includes further DNA sequences coding for the same CDR3. This chain connects TRBV5-4 to TRBJ2-7; D gene ambiguous. Germline V lookup: CDR1 SGHNT, CDR2 YYREEE (reference sequence). Trimming pared 1 base from V and 4 bases from J, leaving 3 bases between. The length of the CDR3 is 11 residues. CDR3 sequence reads: CASSLNYEQYF. The CDR3 coding sequence is TGTGCCAGCAGCTTGAATTACGAGCAGTACTTC.

CDR3 nucleotides: TGTGCCAGCAGTTACTCTGGGCCAGGAGGACAGCCCCAGCATTTT. It codes for CASSYSGPGGQPQHF. This chain links TRBV6-5 with TRBJ1-5; D uncertain. V was trimmed by 0 bases and J by 7 bases, leaving 13 bases between them. The CDR3 is 15 amino acids. Germline V lookup: CDR1 MNHEY, CDR2 SVGAGI.

The chain carries TRBV28 and TRBJ1-4, with a tentative D call TRBD1 (5 bases). CDR3 size: 16 residues. The germline V gene has CDR1 MDHEN and CDR2 SYDVKM. Trimming pared 3 bases from V and 6 bases from J, leaving 17 bases between. In DNA, the CDR3 is TGTGCCAGCAGTTTTCCGGCGGGGGGTCGGGATGAAAAACTGTTTTTT. This gives the protein CASSFPAGGRDEKLFF.

The V and J genes are TRBV18 and TRBJ2-3; TRBD2 matches at 9 bases. V lost 6 bases, J lost 1 base, and 8 bases stayed unmatched. The germline gives CDR1 KGHSH, CDR2 LQKENI. The CDR3 totals 16 residues. The CDR3 protein is CASSPGVAGGTDTQYF. The DNA for the CDR3 is TGTGCCAGCTCGCCGGGGGTAGCGGGGGGCACAGATACGCAGTATTTT.

Concerning this clone itself: Its ends do not fully match the called genes, so a read error is possible. This chain links TRBV27 with TRBJ2-1; 8 positions match TRBD2. The CDR3 spans 12 residues. Germline loops: CDR1 MNHEY, CDR2 SMNVEV (reference sequence). CDR3 region: CASSFPGGVRLF. The CDR3 DNA reads as TGTGCCAGCAGTTTTCCGGGGGGGGTACGGCTCTTC.

The chain uses TRBV6-5 and TRBJ2-7, with D uncertain. The CDR3 spans 13 residues. V was cut by 5 bases and J by 3 bases, with 11 bases left in between. Germline-derived CDR1 and CDR2 are MNHEY and SVGAGI. CDR3 residues: CASSKDPFYEQYF. The CDR3 DNA follows: TGTGCCAGCAGTAAGGACCCCTTCTACGAGCAGTACTTC.

The rearrangement uses TRBV5-1 and TRBJ2-1; D remains ambiguous. The CDR3 is 14 amino acids. The germline gives CDR1 SGHRS, CDR2 YFSETQ. Trimming stripped 0 bases from V and 8 bases from J, with 12 bases between. The CDR3 is CASSLELLVDEQFF. The CDR3 DNA reads as TGCGCCAGCAGCTTGGAGCTATTGGTCGATGAGCAGTTCTTC.